What follows is one TCR beta chain and its context. Its recognized antigen is unknown. One base away there is no much larger clone; base qualities are not given. Spanning cysteine to phenylalanine, the CDR3 consists of 16 amino acids. Only CDR3 DNA remains: 48 bases, in frame from the first base. CDR1 is given as LGHNA and CDR2 as YNFKEQ, both from the germline V gene. V is clipped by 4 bases and J by 1 base, and the sequence between their germline boundaries is 16 bases long. Ficoll-Paque density gradient centrifugation was the method used to isolate PBMCs. These data belong to a study of T-cell memory formation after mild COVID-19 (dated by TCRdb to the early 2020s). General notes on the study: TCR sequence clusters from the two donors were found to be largely donor specific. Longitudinal TCRalpha and TCRbeta repertoire sequencing tracked T-cell clones expanding and contracting after mild COVID-19 in a couple of donors. The cohort was made up of two young adult volunteers, one female and one male, who were previously healthy. Study-wide conclusions, independent of this receptor: Some responding clones were detected in pre-infection memory, which suggested that pre-existing cross-reactive memory T cells had joined the SARS-CoV-2 response. SARS-CoV-2 specificity was not confirmed for the second-wave clones peaking on day 37. Only two mild cases were covered in the study, and larger cohorts including severe cases with pre-infection samples were considered necessary. Contracting CD4+ clones were located mainly in the CM and EM memory subsets, whereas CD8+ clones were found to be enriched in EMRA. Balanced CD4/CD8 phenotypes were observed for clones contracting from day 15 to 85, whereas a bias towards CD4+ was observed for a second wave of clones expanding from day 15 to 37.

The instrument given in TCRdb is Illumina NovaSeq 6000. cDNA libraries for TCRalpha and TCRbeta were prepared by 5'RACE using constant-segment primers, with sample barcodes and unique molecular identifiers added. Trizol reagent was used to extract RNA from every sample. Libraries were amplified in two PCR steps, with a second sample barcode and Illumina TruSeq adapters added in the second step. Sequencing of the libraries was done on an Illumina NovaSeq, producing 2 x 150 bp paired-end reads. Per the source publication's procedure: With migec v1.2.7, reads were demultiplexed and then collapsed into UMI-guided consensus sequences. With mixcr v2.1.11, UMI consensuses were aligned to TRA and TRB V and J templates and assembled into clonotypes. A clonotype was counted as expanded or contracted only when both edgeR and NoisET called the clonotype significant, with the noise models trained on biological replicates. For edgeR calls, the cutoffs were a false discovery rate-adjusted p below 0.01 and a log2 fold-change threshold of 1. As an exploratory analysis of dynamics, max-normalized trajectories of the 1000 most abundant clonotypes were examined by PCA with hierarchical clustering. Separately sequenced CD4+ and CD8+ repertoires were used to assign the CD4 or CD8 phenotype of responding clones. Through fastp at Q25 and MiXCR, TCRdb rebuilt clones from the public reads, retaining in-frame beta chains. Rows with a matching CDR3 protein are joined into one entry that keeps the most common DNA and genes. The V and J calls shown here were made by TCRdb, not taken from the authors' results. The sample data list about 250,000 distinct CDR3 sequences, and 15% of these were observed just once. 2% to 2.5% of the sample is in the top ten clones.

The TCR originated in an adult woman who had mild COVID-19 (a few samples of this study predate the infection). The sample titles of this study are shuffled in the database, so cell type and time point are left out; the donor was told from shared clones. The chain was built from TRBV4-2 and TRBJ2-5, with the D call tentatively TRBD1 or TRBD2, each fitting 6 bases. The specimen sequenced was PBMCs or a T cell subset sorted from them (not recorded which). The DNA sequence follows: TGTGCCAGCAGCCTAGAAGGGGGGTTGGTCCAAGAGACCCAGTACTTC. Its translation reads: CASSLEGGLVQETQYF.